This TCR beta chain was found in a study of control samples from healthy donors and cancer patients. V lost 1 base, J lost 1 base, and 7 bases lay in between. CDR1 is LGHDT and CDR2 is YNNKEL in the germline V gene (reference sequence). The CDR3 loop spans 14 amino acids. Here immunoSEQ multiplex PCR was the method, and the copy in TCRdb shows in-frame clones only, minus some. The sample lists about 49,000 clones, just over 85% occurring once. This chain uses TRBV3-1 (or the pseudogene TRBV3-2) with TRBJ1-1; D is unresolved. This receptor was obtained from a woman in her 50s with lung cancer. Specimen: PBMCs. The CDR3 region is CASSQGPGNTEAFF. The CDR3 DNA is TGTGCCAGCAGCCAAGGCCCCGGGAACACTGAAGCTTTCTTT.